The subject of this entry is one T cell receptor beta chain. Libraries were prepared by immunoSEQ multiplex PCR; TCRdb keeps only in-frame clonotypes and omits some of them. The sample has roughly 200,000 clones, more than 75% seen once. The V gene lost 5 bases and the J gene lost 5 bases, with 21 bases spanning the gap. The CDR3 loop spans 16 amino acids. The germline CDR1 and CDR2 sequences are MDHEN and SYDVKM. The sample originates from a study of blood T cell repertoires in COVID-19. In the study overall: COVID-19 samples, acute and convalescent, were from the United States, Italy and Spain. PBMCs, B-cell-depleted T cells, or T cells provided the cDNA or gDNA that made up the material.

The sequence came from a man aged 60-69 years who had recovered from COVID-19. Sequenced: peripheral blood. The V call is TRBV28, the J call TRBJ1-2; D uncertain. The chain's CDR3 is CASSPSGPIGGYGYTF. CDR3 in DNA: TGTGCCAGCAGTCCGTCTGGCCCGATCGGAGGATATGGCTACACCTTC.